A selection of T cell receptor beta chains follows, all from one sample in a study of shared clonotypes between healthy human individuals. Sequencing used immunoSEQ multiplex PCR; TCRdb keeps in-frame clones, though not all of them. The repertoire holds about 750,000 clones, with 80% to 95% as singletons. Source material: naive CD8+ T cells sorted from blood. The receptors originated from a man aged 25 to 40 in good health. Both conserved end residues are part of each CDR3. Some rows have no size entry. The others give once, few or many, or a class for an expanded clone.

V gene	J gene	clone size	CDR3 protein
TRBV9	TRBJ2-7	.	CASSPTSGFKSYEQYF
TRBV29-1	TRBJ2-5	.	CSVELKGLQETQYF
TRBV27	TRBJ2-1	.	CASSLQKYNEQFF
TRBV29-1	TRBJ2-5	.	CSVELETKETQYF
TRBV5-4	TRBJ2-7	.	CASKVYRDYEQYF
TRBV27	TRBJ2-7	.	CASSSLTSSGASYEQYF
TRBV5-1	TRBJ1-2	.	CASSLALGQAVSQGYTF
TRBV28	TRBJ2-2	.	CASSLYRVGTSGNTGELFF
TRBV7-9	TRBJ2-7	.	CASSLAAAILYEQYF
TRBV28	TRBJ2-7	once	CASRPNFGYEQYF
TRBV6-5	TRBJ1-1	.	CASSYSGGITEAFF
TRBV10-2	TRBJ1-4	.	CASSEGTGLSEKLFF
TRBV11-2	TRBJ2-5	.	CASSLALLPRETQYF
TRBV27	TRBJ2-2	.	CASSLSWPNTGELFF
TRBV7-9	TRBJ1-1	.	CASSSWPFF
TRBV9	TRBJ2-7	.	CASSSFTSGVYEQYF
TRBV9	TRBJ1-2	.	CASSASRGYTF
TRBV7-6	TRBJ2-7	once	CASSPGPEALYEQYF
TRBV7-9	TRBJ1-1	.	CASSLNLGPQNTEAFF
TRBV11-2	TRBJ2-7	.	CASSLIPSYEQYF
TRBV30	TRBJ1-1	.	CAWQWTGLSTEAFF
TRBV21-1	TRBJ2-5	once	CASRREETQYF
TRBV19	TRBJ1-5	.	CASSHRTANQPQHF
TRBV30	TRBJ1-4	.	CAWSVGVTNEKLFF
TRBV18	TRBJ2-2	.	CASSPNQDRTRHGELFF
TRBV4-3	TRBJ2-7	.	CASSQYDDRLEQYF
TRBV7-9	TRBJ2-1	.	CASSLDGSSYNEQFF
TRBV7-3	TRBJ1-1	.	CASSLTATGGHSNTEAFF